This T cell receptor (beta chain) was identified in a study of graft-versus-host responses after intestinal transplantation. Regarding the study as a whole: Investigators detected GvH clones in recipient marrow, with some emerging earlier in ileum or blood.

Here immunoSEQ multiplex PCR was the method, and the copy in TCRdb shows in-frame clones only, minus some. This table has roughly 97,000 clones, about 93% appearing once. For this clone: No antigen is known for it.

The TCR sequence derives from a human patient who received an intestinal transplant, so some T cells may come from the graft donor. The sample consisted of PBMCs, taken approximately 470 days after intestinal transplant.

CDR3 residues: CASSFGTEQFF. The DNA of the CDR3 is TGTGCCAGCAGCTTCGGAACAGAGCAGTTCTTC. The chain combines TRBV5-4 with TRBJ2-1, with D unresolved. CDR3 length: 11 residues. V was clipped by 2 bases and J by 10 bases, with 7 bases between them. CDR1 and CDR2 (germline): SGHNT, YYREEE (reference sequence).